This T cell receptor (beta chain) was sequenced during a study of blood T cells in healthy people across ages. V lost 3 bases to trimming and J lost 4 bases, with 16 bases between them. CDR3 size: 14 residues. Germline V gene lookup returns CDR1 DFQATT and CDR2 SNEGSKA (reference sequence). Study-wide results and limits: It was not possible, with unsorted PBMCs, to conclusively compare naive and antigen-experienced cells. Age brought a roughly linear fall in TCR beta diversity measured per million T cells.

Through a sample-barcoded 5' primer and a J-beta primer mix, a second PCR was run for roughly 7 to 12 cycles. From the 5' RACE reads, TCRdb called clonotypes with MiXCR, one entry per CDR3 protein. The sample includes fewer than 700,000 distinct CDR3 sequences, 40% to 45% of them seen just once. This clonotype has a handful of counts. Its specificity is not known. The study drew donors from healthy Caucasian individuals in Russia aged 6 to 90. Per-sample yields of isolated PBMCs were at least 6 million. The sequence derives from a man older than 75 in good health. Sequenced material: blood. The chain joins TRBV20-1 to TRBJ2-7; the D gene is possibly TRBD2 (5 bases). The CDR3 reads CSASRPQRRYEQYF. DNA of the CDR3: TGCAGTGCTAGCCGCCCCCAGCGGAGGTACGAGCAGTACTTC.